This TCR beta chain was captured in a study of CD8 T cells in ankylosing spondylitis. Study conclusions and caveats: A TCR beta motif of under ten highly homologous variants appeared characteristic of ankylosing spondylitis blood.

Each TCR beta library was made by quantitative 5'-RACE that incorporated molecular barcodes. TCRdb reprocessed the 5' RACE reads with MiXCR, giving one entry per CDR3 protein. Of 150,000 to 200,000 distinct CDR3 sequences detected, approximately 12% appear once; the ten largest clones hold approximately 9.9%. CDR3 length: 12 amino acids. CDR1 and CDR2 from the germline V gene are LGHDT and YNNKEL (reference sequence). Trimming cost V 6 bases and J 3 bases, with 8 bases left between them. This clonotype was seen only a few times. The target antigen is unknown. This chain uses TRBV3-1 with TRBJ1-2; D perhaps matches TRBD1 (6 bases). The specimen was blood, either unsorted or a sorted T cell fraction (not recorded which). The receptor was derived from a female donor with ankylosing spondylitis or in good health (not recorded which). CDR3 in amino acids: CASRQGYYGYTF. CDR3 DNA: TGTGCCAGCAGGCAGGGGTACTATGGCTACACCTTC.